This T cell receptor (beta chain) is drawn from a study of CD8+ T cells in alopecia areata. General study results and limits: Scalp clonality decreased significantly with tofacitinib, and so did expanded CD8+ clones among the top 100.

Note on this clone: Its antigen is unknown.

Following extraction, RNA underwent reverse transcription to cDNA, which served as the sequencing template. Assay used: immunoSEQ multiplex PCR; TCRdb lists only in-frame clones, some missing. The data contain 150,000 to 250,000 clones, roughly three fifths of them seen just once; the ten biggest clones take up about 3.5%. Treatment described: oral pan-JAK inhibitor, 5-10 mg twice daily. This CDR3 region has 14 residues. V dropped 4 bases and J dropped 9 bases, with 16 bases sitting between them. Germline V CDR1 and CDR2: SGHTA, FQGNSA. The sequence derives from a human donor with alopecia areata. The sequences come from CD4+ T cells sorted from blood, collected at week 4, from a patient treated with tofacitinib. The genes are TRBV7-2 and TRBJ2-1; D possibly corresponds to TRBD1 (7 bases). The CDR3 DNA follows: TGTGCCAGCAGCTCCGAACCTCAGGGGGGTGAGCAGTTCTTC. Translation: CASSSEPQGGEQFF.